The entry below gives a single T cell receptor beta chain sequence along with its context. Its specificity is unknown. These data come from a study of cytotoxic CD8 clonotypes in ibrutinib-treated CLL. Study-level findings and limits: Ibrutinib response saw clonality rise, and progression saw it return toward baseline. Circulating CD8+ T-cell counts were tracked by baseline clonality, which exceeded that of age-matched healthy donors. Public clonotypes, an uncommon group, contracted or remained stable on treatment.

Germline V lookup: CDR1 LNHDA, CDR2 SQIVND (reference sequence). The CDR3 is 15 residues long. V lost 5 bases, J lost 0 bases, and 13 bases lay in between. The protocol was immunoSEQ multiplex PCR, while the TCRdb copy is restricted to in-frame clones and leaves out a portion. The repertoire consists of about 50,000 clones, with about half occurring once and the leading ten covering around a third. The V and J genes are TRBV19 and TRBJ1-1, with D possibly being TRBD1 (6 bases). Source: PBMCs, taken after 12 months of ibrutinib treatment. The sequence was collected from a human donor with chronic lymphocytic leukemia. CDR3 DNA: TGTGCCAGTAGTTTCGATCGACAGGTGAACACTGAAGCTTTCTTT. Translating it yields CASSFDRQVNTEAFF.